The 20 T cell receptor beta chains below were found in one sample sequenced in a study of blood T cell repertoires in COVID-19. Repertoires were generated with immunoSEQ multiplex PCR, while TCRdb's copy carries only in-frame clones and drops some. Among about 140,000 clones listed, roughly three quarters were seen once. The specimen was peripheral blood. Receptors originate from a woman between 55 and 75 years old with acute or convalescent COVID-19.

The rearrangement uses TRBV25-1 and TRBJ2-5; 8 nucleotides agree with TRBD1. The CDR3 spans 13 residues. Trimming took 10 bases from V and 5 from J; bases not matched to a gene: 9. CDR1 is MGHDK and CDR2 is SYGVNS in the germline V gene. In DNA form, the CDR3 reads TGTGCCATCCAGGGGGCTGTGGGGGAGACCCAGTACTTC. Translating it yields CAIQGAVGETQYF.

This clone was seen just once. J is TRBJ1-4 and V is TRBV5-1; no definite D call. Trimming left V 5 bases short and J 11 bases short, with 16 bases between. This CDR3 has 13 residues. Germline lookup yields CDR1 SGHRS and CDR2 YFSETQ. CDR3 loop: CASRTGGPGKLFF. In DNA, the CDR3 is TGCGCCAGCAGAACGGGAGGCCCGGGGAAACTGTTTTTT.

This clone was observed a single time. The genes are TRBV27 and TRBJ1-5; no firm D call. Germline V gene lookup returns CDR1 MNHEY and CDR2 SMNVEV (reference sequence). The V end was cut by 5 bases, the J end by 1 base, with 9 bases between. This CDR3 spans 14 amino acids. This CDR3 reads CASSKHSSNQPQHF. CDR3 coding DNA: TGTGCCAGCAGTAAACACAGCAGCAATCAGCCCCAGCATTTT.

The chain links TRBV7-3 to TRBJ2-3; D is uncertain. The CDR3 contains 13 residues. The V and J ends lost 5 bases and 0 bases respectively, with 6 bases between them. Germline assignment: CDR1 SGHTA and CDR2 FQGTGA. The CDR3 reads CASSPGSTDTQYF. DNA for the CDR3: TGTGCCAGCAGCCCCGGTAGCACAGATACGCAGTATTTT. Looking up the rest from reference TRBV7-3 and TRBJ2-3 gives the full variable domain: GAGVSQTPSNKVTEKGKYVELRCDPISGHTALYWYRQSLGQGPEFLIYFQGTGAADDSGLPNDRFFAVRPEGSVSTLKIQRTERGDSAVYLCASSPGSTDTQYFGPGTRLTVL.

The chain combines TRBV5-1 with TRBJ2-1; 9 bases fit TRBD2. After removal of 0 bases from V and 9 bases from J, the junction contained 4 bases not matched to a gene. Germline CDR1 SGHRS, CDR2 YFSETQ. CDR3 size: 14 residues. The DNA of the CDR3 is TGCGCCAGCAGCTTGGGGCGGGAGGGGGTTGAGCAGTTCTTC. As protein: CASSLGREGVEQFF.

The V call is TRBV15, the J call TRBJ2-2; 7 bases are a match to TRBD1. V lost 3 bases and J lost 0; bases outside the gene matches: 1. CDR3 length: 15 amino acids. Per the germline V gene, CDR1 is LNHNV and CDR2 is YYDKDF (reference sequence). CDR3 nucleotides: TGTGCCACCAGCAGGGGACAGACGAACACCGGGGAGCTGTTTTTT. Its protein product is CATSRGQTNTGELFF.

This chain uses TRBV19 with TRBJ2-1; 10 nucleotides agree with TRBD2. In germline, CDR1 is LNHDA, CDR2 SQIVND (reference sequence). The CDR3 runs to 15 residues. Trimming at V came to 4 bases and at J to 4 bases, leaving 4 bases not matched to a gene. The CDR3 region is CASSTTSGAYNEQFF. The CDR3 DNA follows: TGTGCCAGTAGTACTACTAGCGGGGCTTACAATGAGCAGTTCTTC.

The rearrangement links TRBV3-1 (or the pseudogene TRBV3-2) to TRBJ1-2, with TRBD1 matching 9 bases. The germline CDR1 and CDR2 sequences are LGHDT and YNNKEL (reference sequence). The V and J ends lost 0 bases and 8 bases, in that order; junction bases with no gene match: 7. The CDR3 sequence is 15 residues long. This CDR3 reads CASSQDHRGRRGYTF. As DNA, the CDR3 is TGTGCCAGCAGCCAAGATCACAGGGGGCGCCGGGGCTACACCTTC.

The gene calls are TRBV7-2 and TRBJ2-7, with D unclear. V was cut by 4 bases and J by 3 bases, with 13 bases left in between. The CDR3 covers 14 residues. The germline CDR1 and CDR2 sequences are SGHTA and FQGNSA. Here the CDR3 reads CASSSYHAYYEQYF. CDR3 DNA: TGTGCCAGCAGCTCCTACCATGCATACTACGAGCAGTACTTC.

The chain recombines TRBV6-1 with TRBJ2-1; TRBD1 agrees at 9 bases. The CDR3 consists of 14 residues. Germline-derived CDR1 and CDR2 are MNHNS and SASEGT. With 0 bases clipped from V and 12 bases from J, the junction kept 6 bases outside the gene matches. The CDR3 loop reads CASSEARGQGRQFF. The CDR3 DNA is TGTGCCAGCAGTGAAGCACGGGGACAGGGACGGCAGTTCTTC.

V and J are TRBV15 and TRBJ2-3, with TRBD2 matching over 7 bases. The V segment lost 6 bases and the J segment 0 bases; nucleotides outside the gene matches: 6. The CDR3 has 15 residues. The germline V gene has CDR1 LNHNV and CDR2 YYDKDF (reference sequence). The CDR3 DNA follows: TGTGCCACCAGTAAGCGGGATTCTAGCACAGATACGCAGTATTTT. It codes for CATSKRDSSTDTQYF.

This clone was counted a few times. The chain recombines TRBV13 with TRBJ2-7, with TRBD2 matching over 7 bases. This CDR3 has 17 amino acids. Germline V CDR1 and CDR2: PRHDT, FYEKMQ (reference sequence). The V gene end was trimmed by 2 bases and the J gene end by 0 bases; junction bases not matched to a gene: 10. CDR3 nucleotide sequence: TGTGCCAGCAGCTTATATCGGACTAGTCGCGACTCCTACGAGCAGTACTTC. Translating it yields CASSLYRTSRDSYEQYF.

V is TRBV6-5 and J is TRBJ2-1, with 7 bases fitting TRBD2. V was pared by 8 bases and J by 4 bases, with 8 bases of the junction left unmatched. This CDR3 spans 14 amino acids. Germline V CDR1 and CDR2: MNHEY, SVGAGI. The CDR3 DNA sequence: TGTGCCAGCGGACCGGGAGGTTCATACAATGAGCAGTTCTTC. The encoded protein is CASGPGGSYNEQFF.

This chain links TRBV7-9 with TRBJ2-1; D may be TRBD2 (6 bases). This CDR3 has 15 amino acids. V was pared by 11 bases and J by 0 bases, with 17 bases between. Germline V gives CDR1 SEHNR, CDR2 FQNEAQ (reference sequence). DNA for the CDR3: TGTGCCTCCCGAAAGGCGGGAAGCTCCTACAATGAGCAGTTCTTC. Protein sequence: CASRKAGSSYNEQFF.

This chain links TRBV7-9 with TRBJ2-1; TRBD1 aligns across 8 bases. This CDR3 region has 11 residues. J was trimmed by 16 bases and V by 3 bases; bases with no gene match: 5. Germline CDR1 and CDR2: SEHNR and FQNEAQ (reference sequence). CDR3 amino acids: CASSLMDRAFF. Here the CDR3 DNA reads TGTGCCAGCAGCTTGATGGACAGGGCATTCTTC.

For the CDR3, the DNA is TGTGCCTGGAGTACGGGACAGGGGAACACTGAAGCTTTCTTT. Amino acid sequence: CAWSTGQGNTEAFF. The chain has TRBV30 and TRBJ1-1; 9 nucleotides line up with TRBD1. Germline assignment: CDR1 GTSNPN and CDR2 SVGIG (reference sequence). The CDR3 is 14 residues long. The J segment lost 1 base and the V segment lost 2 bases, leaving 2 bases of the junction unmatched. Supplemented by reference TRBV30 and TRBJ1-1, the full variable domain reads SQTIHQWPATLVQPVGSPLSLECTVEGTSNPNLYWYRQAAGRGLQLLFYSVGIGQISSEVPQNLSASRPQDRQFILSSKKLLLSDSGFYLCAWSTGQGNTEAFFGQGTRLTVV.

V usage is TRBV30 and J usage is TRBJ1-1; the match to TRBD1 covers 10 bases. This CDR3 has 12 residues. Germline-derived CDR1 and CDR2 are GTSNPN and SVGIG (reference sequence). After removal of 8 bases from V and 3 bases from J, the junction contained 3 bases not matched to a gene. CDR3 coding DNA: TGTGCCGGGACAGGGGTATACACTGAAGCTTTCTTT. It yields the protein CAGTGVYTEAFF.

The chain couples TRBV4-2 to TRBJ2-2, with D possibly matching TRBD2 (7 bases). Trimming took off 4 bases at V and 0 bases at J, with 12 bases between the two ends. Germline CDR1 and CDR2: LGHNA and YNFKEQ. CDR3 length equals 16 residues. The CDR3 coding sequence is TGTGCCAGCAGCCGGGGGGGGGCGTCGAACACCGGGGAGCTGTTTTTT. Residues: CASSRGGASNTGELFF.

This clone has more than one count but fewer than ten. The rearrangement joins TRBV11-2 to TRBJ2-7; D might be TRBD2 (6 bases). The CDR3 loop spans 15 amino acids. Trimming removed 1 base from V and 3 bases from J, with 13 bases in between. Germline V lookup: CDR1 SGHAT, CDR2 FQNNGV. The CDR3: CASSLVGSGYYEQYF. The CDR3, as DNA: TGTGCCAGCAGCTTAGTCGGTAGCGGTTACTACGAGCAGTACTTC.

The V and J genes are TRBV6-5 and TRBJ2-3, with 12 bases aligning to TRBD2. CDR3 length: 15 residues. The V gene's germline CDR1 is MNHEY and CDR2 SVGAGI. J was trimmed by 5 bases and V by 0 bases; bases with no gene match: 0. CDR3 amino acids: CASSYSGLAGDTQYF. For the CDR3, the DNA is TGTGCCAGCAGTTACTCGGGACTAGCGGGAGATACGCAGTATTTT.